The text below deals with one T cell receptor (beta chain). This record comes from a study of shared clonotypes between healthy human individuals. Germline CDR1 reads MDHEN; CDR2 reads SYDVKM. Trimming pared 1 base from V and 1 base from J, leaving 10 bases between. The CDR3 runs to 15 residues. Profiling relied on immunoSEQ multiplex PCR, and the TCRdb table lists in-frame clones only, not all of them. Here the sample spans more than 450,000 clones, 70% to 80% being singletons. The chain joins TRBV28 to TRBJ1-1, with D possibly matching TRBD1 (6 bases). This clonotype was obtained from a woman between 35 and 50 years old in good health. Some clones in this sample may be carry-over from other donors' samples. Sequenced: PBMCs. The CDR3 coding sequence is TGTGCCAGCAGTTTATACCCAGGGGCGAACACTGAAGCTTTCTTT. This codes for CASSLYPGANTEAFF.